This is a list of T cell receptor beta chains from one sample in a study of shared clonotypes between healthy human individuals. Profiling relied on immunoSEQ multiplex PCR, and the TCRdb table lists in-frame clones only, not all of them. The table shows 2.5 million or so clones, with 85% to 95% occurring only once. The sequenced sample consisted of naive CD4+ T cells sorted from blood. The receptors derive from a man between 18 and 29 years old in good health. CDR3s include the opening cysteine and the closing phenylalanine or tryptophan. The D gene is left open where the match is weak. Size is stated for part of the rows, as once, few or many counts, or as a class when the clone is expanded.

clone size	V gene	J gene	D gene	CDR3 DNA	CDR3 protein
-	TRBV7-2	TRBJ2-1	-	TGTGCCAGCAGCCCAGCAGGCGGGAAGTCCTACAATGAGCAGTTCTTC	CASSPAGGKSYNEQFF
-	TRBV5-1	TRBJ2-2	-	TGCGCCAGCAGCGTGGGACAAAACACCGGGGAGCTGTTTTTT	CASSVGQNTGELFF
-	TRBV11-2	TRBJ2-5	-	TGTGCCAGCAGCTTAGATGGGAAGGGGTGGGAGACCCAGTACTTC	CASSLDGKGWETQYF
-	TRBV11-2	TRBJ2-1	TRBD2	TGTGCCAGCAGCCCTCGGACTAGCGGTTCCTACAATGAGCAGTTCTTC	CASSPRTSGSYNEQFF
-	TRBV6-6	TRBJ1-2	-	TGTGCCAGCAGCTCCCCTTTAGGCTACACCTTC	CASSSPLGYTF
-	TRBV7-3	TRBJ2-2	TRBD2	TGTGCCAGCAGCGAAGGGCTAGCGGGGGCCGGGGAGCTGTTTTTT	CASSEGLAGAGELFF
-	TRBV27	TRBJ1-1	-	TGTGCCAGCAGTTTGGGACAAAACACTGAAGCTTTCTTT	CASSLGQNTEAFF
-	TRBV6-6	TRBJ1-2	-	TGTGCCAGCAGACTCCCTGGGGGGGGCGACAACTATGGCTACACCTTC	CASRLPGGGDNYGYTF
once	TRBV7-2	TRBJ1-4	-	TGTGCCAGCAGCTCCGACAGGTCAACTAATGAAAAACTGTTTTTT	CASSSDRSTNEKLFF
-	TRBV5-5	TRBJ2-5	TRBD1	TGTGCCAGCAGCTTGGAGGGACAGGGCTTAGAGACCCAGTACTTC	CASSLEGQGLETQYF
-	TRBV10-1	TRBJ2-3	TRBD2	TGCGCCAGCTCGGCTAGCGGGACCAGAGGAAGCACAGATACGCAGTATTTT	CASSASGTRGSTDTQYF
-	TRBV7-7	TRBJ2-5	TRBD2	TGTGCTAGCAACCCGGCGGGGGGGGAGACCCAGTACTTC	CASNPAGGETQYF
-	TRBV7-2	TRBJ1-1	-	TGTGCCAGCAGCCCACAGGGTAGCACTGAAGCTTTCTTT	CASSPQGSTEAFF
-	TRBV5-1	TRBJ2-2	TRBD2	TGCGCCAGCAGCTTGACCCTAGCGGGAAGGACCGGGGAGCTGTTTTTT	CASSLTLAGRTGELFF
-	TRBV4-3	TRBJ2-1	-	TGCGCCAGCGGGAGGTCCTACAATGAGCAGTTCTTC	CASGRSYNEQFF
-	TRBV5-6	TRBJ2-3	-	TGTGCCAGCAGCTTGGAAAGGGAAGCTGATTCAGATAGGCAGTATTTT	CASSLEREADSDRQYF
-	TRBV27	TRBJ2-7	-	TGTGCCAGCAGTCCATTGGGCCCATCGCTCTACGAGCAGTACTTC	CASSPLGPSLYEQYF
-	TRBV7-5	TRBJ2-1	-	TGTGCCAGAAGCGCCGGGACTAGCAGCCCCAATAACTACAATGAGCAGTTCTTC	CARSAGTSSPNNYNEQFF
-	TRBV6-5	TRBJ2-1	-	TGTGCCAGCAGTGCCCGCAATGAGCAGTTCTTC	CASSARNEQFF
-	TRBV5-6	TRBJ2-3	TRBD2	TGTGCCAGCAGCCAGCCTAGCGGCCGCACAGATACGCAGTATTTT	CASSQPSGRTDTQYF
once	TRBV5-1	TRBJ2-3	-	TGCGCCAGCAGCTTCTCCTTGGCCTCCGGCACAGATACGCAGTATTTT	CASSFSLASGTDTQYF